Listed here are 24 T cell receptor beta chains from one sample, sequenced in a study of blood T cell repertoires in COVID-19. Sequenced by immunoSEQ multiplex PCR; TCRdb stores in-frame clones only, minus some. The sample contains under 250,000 clones, about four fifths of which appear only once. What was sequenced was peripheral blood. The source is a man aged 45-65 years with active or convalescent COVID-19.

The chain is built from TRBV15 and TRBJ1-2; D is unclear. There are 15 residues in the CDR3. The germline gives CDR1 LNHNV, CDR2 YYDKDF (reference sequence). Trimming left V 0 bases short and J 4 bases short, with 12 bases between. CDR3 loop: CATSRDGERPYGYTF. The CDR3 DNA reads as TGTGCCACCAGCAGAGATGGCGAGCGGCCCTATGGCTACACCTTC.

This clone came up a few times. The chain carries TRBV4-1 and TRBJ2-6, with a possible D match to TRBD1 (5 bases). CDR1 MGHRA and CDR2 YSYEKL come from the germline V gene. This CDR3 is built from 17 residues. V lost 5 bases and J lost 0, with 14 bases in between. The CDR3: CASSFRTPDSGANVLTF. In DNA, the CDR3 is TGCGCCAGCAGCTTCCGGACACCCGACTCTGGGGCCAACGTCCTGACTTTC.

The chain carries TRBV6-1 and TRBJ1-4; D not certain. V was clipped by 1 base and J by 5 bases, with 5 bases between them. CDR3 size: 13 residues. CDR1 MNHNS and CDR2 SASEGT come from the germline V gene. DNA for the CDR3: TGTGCCAGCAGTGAAGGGCCGAATGAAAAACTGTTTTTT. This codes for CASSEGPNEKLFF.

The chain is built from TRBV15 and TRBJ1-1, with 9 bases aligning to TRBD1. The CDR3 length is 15 residues. V lost 0 bases, J lost 3 bases, and 2 bases stayed unmatched. The germline gives CDR1 LNHNV, CDR2 YYDKDF (reference sequence). CDR3 coding DNA: TGTGCCACCAGCAGAGATACAGGGGGCTACACTGAAGCTTTCTTT. This sequence encodes CATSRDTGGYTEAFF.

This chain links TRBV2 with TRBJ1-6, with 9 bases that match TRBD1. The V gene end was trimmed by 6 bases and the J gene end by 10 bases; junction bases not matched to a gene: 7. The CDR3 contains 14 residues. Per germline, CDR1 SNHLY and CDR2 FYNNEI. CDR3 amino acids: CASSQTGGGSPLHF. The DNA for the CDR3 is TGTGCCAGCAGCCAGACAGGGGGAGGATCACCCCTCCACTTT.

As to this clone: This sequence may be a read error, since a much larger clone differs from it by one base. This chain uses TRBV20-1 with TRBJ1-2; 7 bases are shared with TRBD1. The CDR3 sequence is 11 residues long. Germline V gene sequence: CDR1 DFQATT, CDR2 SNEGSKA (reference sequence). With 3 bases clipped from V and 6 bases from J, the junction kept 1 base outside the gene matches. The CDR3 protein is CSASRGDGYTF. CDR3 DNA: TGCAGTGCTAGCAGGGGGGATGGCTACACCTTC.

This chain uses TRBV5-5 with TRBJ1-2, with 11 positions matching TRBD1. CDR3 length: 14 residues. Germline CDR1 SGHKS, CDR2 YYEKEE (reference sequence). The junction had 4 bases not matched to a gene; V was cut back by 4 bases and J by 5 bases. The CDR3 region is CASSPGTGGYGYTF. CDR3 DNA: TGTGCCAGCAGCCCCGGGACAGGGGGATATGGCTACACCTTC. Looking up the rest from reference TRBV5-5 and TRBJ1-2 gives the full variable domain: DAGVTQSPTHLIKTRGQQVTLRCSPISGHKSVSWYQQVLGQGPQFIFQYYEKEERGRGNFPDRFSARQFPNYSSELNVNALLLGDSALYLCASSPGTGGYGYTFGSGTRLTVV.

The rearrangement links TRBV2 to TRBJ1-4; the match to TRBD1 covers 9 bases. V lost 3 bases, J lost 8 bases, and 10 bases stayed unmatched. Per germline, CDR1 SNHLY and CDR2 FYNNEI. The CDR3 consists of 16 residues. Here the CDR3 reads CASSDWRGTGIEKLFF. CDR3 in DNA: TGTGCCAGCAGTGACTGGAGGGGGACAGGGATCGAAAAACTGTTTTTT.

The J gene is TRBJ1-2, the V gene TRBV28; TRBD1 aligns across 10 bases. The length of the CDR3 is 15 residues. V gave up 3 bases and J gave up 2 bases; unmatched junction bases: 3. Germline V lookup: CDR1 MDHEN, CDR2 SYDVKM. The CDR3 reads CASSFSGQGNYGYTF. CDR3 sequence (DNA): TGTGCCAGCAGTTTTTCGGGACAGGGGAACTATGGCTACACCTTC.

About this clone: Other DNA sequences of this sample code for an identical CDR3. The CDR3 region has the DNA TGTGCCAGCAGCCCGGGACTAGCGGGTTTAGAGCAGTACTTC. Translating it yields CASSPGLAGLEQYF. This chain connects TRBV5-4 to TRBJ2-7; TRBD2 agrees at 12 bases. Unmatched junction bases numbered 6, after V lost 4 bases and J lost 7 bases. This CDR3 is 14 amino acids long. CDR1 is SGHNT, CDR2 YYREEE, per germline (reference sequence).

This chain uses TRBV7-2 with TRBJ2-3; 8 nucleotides line up with TRBD1. Trimming removed 3 bases from V and 0 bases from J; junction bases left unmatched: 2. This CDR3 contains 15 residues. In germline, CDR1 is SGHTA, CDR2 FQGNSA. The CDR3 sequence is CASSFRQGSTDTQYF. The CDR3 DNA reads as TGTGCCAGCAGCTTTCGACAGGGGAGCACAGATACGCAGTATTTT. Using reference TRBV7-2 and TRBJ2-3 for the parts outside the CDR3, the full variable domain is GAGVSQSPSNKVTEKGKDVELRCDPISGHTALYWYRQSLGQGLEFLIYFQGNSAPDKSGLPSDRFSAERTGGSVSTLTIQRTQQEDSAVYLCASSFRQGSTDTQYFGPGTRLTVL.

This chain links TRBV5-1 with TRBJ2-3, with 9 bases aligning to TRBD1. After removal of 0 bases from V and 3 bases from J, the junction contained 8 bases not matched to a gene. This CDR3 contains 17 residues. The germline V gene encodes CDR1 SGHRS and CDR2 YFSETQ. CDR3 sequence reads: CASSLELGQGGTDTQYF. The CDR3 nucleotides read TGCGCCAGCAGCTTGGAACTGGGACAGGGAGGAACAGATACGCAGTATTTT.

The chain couples TRBV5-4 to TRBJ1-1; weak D call: TRBD1 (6 bases). The V gene lost 3 bases and the J gene lost 5 bases, with 11 bases spanning the gap. Germline assignment: CDR1 SGHNT and CDR2 YYREEE (reference sequence). The CDR3 spans 13 residues. In DNA, the CDR3 is TGTGCCAGCAGCTCCACAGGGAGAACTGAAGCTTTCTTT. The encoded protein is CASSSTGRTEAFF.

This chain connects TRBV21-1 to TRBJ1-5; the DNA was not compared with TRBD1, the D call given in the table. TRBV21-1 is recorded as a pseudogene. The CDR3 contains 15 residues. CDR3 in DNA: TGTGCCAGCGGGGACAGGGTTTTATGCAATCAGCCCCAGCATTTT. It codes for CASGDRVLCNQPQHF.

This chain links TRBV11-3 with TRBJ2-3; 8 nucleotides line up with TRBD2. V shed 5 bases and J 4 bases; nucleotides not matched to a gene: 8. This CDR3 has 15 residues. Germline CDR1 SGHNT, CDR2 YENEEA. The CDR3 spells CASSRGGKVADTQYF. The CDR3 DNA reads as TGTGCCAGCAGCCGGGGGGGGAAGGTGGCAGATACGCAGTATTTT.

The chain has TRBV5-1 and TRBJ1-3, with D possibly TRBD1 on 5 matching bases. V shed 0 bases and J shed 4 bases, with 11 bases lying between them. The CDR3 loop spans 15 amino acids. Germline V gives CDR1 SGHRS, CDR2 YFSETQ. In DNA form, the CDR3 reads TGCGCCAGCAGCTTGGGAGACAGTCCAGGAAACACCATATATTTT. Translated: CASSLGDSPGNTIYF.

The gene calls are TRBV4-1 and TRBJ1-4, with D unclear. This CDR3 contains 16 residues. The V end lost 4 bases, the J end lost 0 bases, and 12 bases lay between the germline ends. In germline, CDR1 is MGHRA, CDR2 YSYEKL. The CDR3 sequence: CASSPGNFATNEKLFF. The CDR3 DNA sequence: TGCGCCAGCAGCCCGGGGAATTTTGCAACTAATGAAAAACTGTTTTTT.

The V gene is TRBV5-1, the J gene TRBJ1-2; D remains unclear. The germline V gene has CDR1 SGHRS and CDR2 YFSETQ. V was trimmed by 0 bases and J by 8 bases, leaving 14 bases between them. CDR3 size: 14 residues. As DNA, the CDR3 is TGCGCCAGCAGCTTGGGTCTCGCTGCGGGGGGCTACACCTTC. It is translated as CASSLGLAAGGYTF.

The chain combines TRBV7-6 with TRBJ2-5; no clear D. Germline CDR1 and CDR2: SGHVS and FNYEAQ. The CDR3 contains 11 residues. V was pared by 10 bases and J by 5 bases, with 11 bases between. The CDR3 bases are TGTGCCACAGGCCGTATGGAGACCCAGTACTTC. This gives the protein CATGRMETQYF.

Here the CDR3 reads CASSYQGDRVEQYF. The DNA of the CDR3 is TGTGCCAGCAGTTATCAGGGGGACAGGGTCGAGCAGTACTTC. The V and J genes are TRBV6-6 and TRBJ2-7, with 9 bases identical to TRBD1. V dropped 3 bases and J dropped 6; count of bases not matched to a gene: 6. CDR3 size: 14 residues. In germline, CDR1 is MNHNY, CDR2 SVGAGI (reference sequence).

The chain uses TRBV6-5 and TRBJ2-2, with unresolved D. Germline-derived CDR1 and CDR2 are MNHEY and SVGAGI. Trimming stripped 7 bases from V and 2 bases from J, with 14 bases between. The CDR3 totals 15 residues. The CDR3, as DNA: TGTGCCAGCAAACGTACTACCCTTAACACCGGGGAGCTGTTTTTT. The encoded protein is CASKRTTLNTGELFF.

In this sample, this clone turned up once. The gene calls are TRBV13 and TRBJ1-5; no reliable D call. Germline CDR1 and CDR2: PRHDT and FYEKMQ (reference sequence). The CDR3 totals 18 residues. Trimming stripped 5 bases from V and 0 bases from J, with 20 bases between. The CDR3 is CASSLSAGRDYSNQPQHF. As DNA, the CDR3 is TGTGCCAGCAGCCTTTCCGCGGGGAGGGATTATAGCAATCAGCCCCAGCATTTT.

V usage is TRBV7-2 and J usage is TRBJ2-3, with 14 bases that match TRBD2. V gave up 5 bases and J gave up 2 bases; unmatched junction bases: 6. There are 17 residues in the CDR3. Germline values: CDR1 SGHTA, CDR2 FQGNSA. This CDR3 reads CASSTWTSGGSTDTQYF. CDR3 nucleotide sequence: TGTGCCAGCAGCACCTGGACTAGCGGGGGGTCCACAGATACGCAGTATTTT.

The chain recombines TRBV5-4 with TRBJ2-3; 13 bases are a match to TRBD2. Trimming took 0 bases from V and 4 from J; bases not matched to a gene: 2. CDR1 and CDR2 from the germline V gene are SGHNT and YYREEE (reference sequence). CDR3 length: 16 residues. The CDR3 DNA is TGTGCCAGCAGCTTGGGGACTAGCGGGGGACCAGATACGCAGTATTTT. Translated: CASSLGTSGGPDTQYF.